A single sample is the source of the 7 T cell receptor beta chains below, sequenced in a study of regulatory T cells in long-lasting Graves disease. CDR3-region Arm-PCR and iRepertoire HTBI primers produced the TCR beta libraries. Each CDR3 protein gets one entry after TCRdb re-called the multiplex PCR reads with MiXCR. Among some 420,000 distinct CDR3 sequences listed, around a fifth were seen once. Stated time point: persistent/refractory GD, antithyroid drugs over 5 years with positive TRAb. Making the TCR library involved RNA that had been extracted from PBMCs. The starting material was peripheral blood mononuclear cells (PBMCs), obtained when the disease was refractory, from a patient treated with antithyroid drugs. The receptor set was obtained from a female donor with Graves disease.

This clonotype was counted only a few times. The rearrangement links TRBV9 to TRBJ1-2, with 8 bases that match TRBD1. Germline V gives CDR1 SGDLS, CDR2 YYNGEE. Trimming took 0 bases from V and 13 from J; bases not matched to a gene: 11. The CDR3 sequence is 14 residues long. The chain's CDR3 is CASSVVGQGGEVTF. As DNA, the CDR3 is TGTGCCAGCAGCGTAGTCGGACAGGGAGGAGAGGTCACCTTC.

Of note for this clonotype: Germline and junction disagree at one end, which may indicate a read error. The gene calls are TRBV20-1 and TRBJ2-5, with TRBD2 identical over 9 bases. Germline lookup yields CDR1 DFQATT and CDR2 SNEGSKA (reference sequence). The CDR3 totals 15 residues. The CDR3 protein is CGARGGSGGSETQYF. Written as DNA, the CDR3 is TGCGGTGCTAGAGGGGGTAGCGGGGGTAGTGAAACCCAGTACTTC.

This clonotype appeared a few times. The chain combines TRBV6-1 with TRBJ1-1; TRBD1 matches at 9 bases. The CDR3 contains 12 residues. The trim removed 8 bases at V and 6 bases at J, leaving 4 bases unmatched. Looked up from germline, CDR1 is MNHNS and CDR2 is SASEGT. This CDR3 reads CASETGGSEAFF. The CDR3 nucleotides read TGTGCCAGCGAGACAGGGGGATCTGAAGCTTTCTTT.

The chain couples TRBV18 to TRBJ1-1, with 10 bases identical to TRBD1. The trim removed 3 bases at V and 2 bases at J, leaving 6 bases unmatched. CDR1 and CDR2 from the germline V gene are KGHSH and LQKENI. CDR3 length: 16 residues. CDR3 region: CASSPQDRGLNTEAFF. The CDR3 DNA is TGTGCCAGCTCACCCCAAGACAGGGGGCTTAACACTGAAGCTTTCTTT.

This clonotype was seen a handful of times. The chain's CDR3 is CASSLWTGGYKEKLFF. In DNA form, the CDR3 reads TGTGCCAGCAGCTTATGGACAGGGGGCTATAAAGAAAAACTGTTTTTT. The rearrangement uses TRBV7-9 and TRBJ1-4, with TRBD1 matching 11 bases. The V gene end was trimmed by 2 bases and the J gene end by 8 bases; junction bases not matched to a gene: 7. This CDR3 is built from 16 residues. From germline, CDR1 is SEHNR and CDR2 FQNEAQ (reference sequence).

There are many counts of this clonotype. This chain joins TRBV6-1 and TRBJ2-6; D is uncertain. Germline loops: CDR1 MNHNS, CDR2 SASEGT. Trimming left V 7 bases short and J 0 bases short, with 10 bases between. The CDR3 runs to 15 residues. CDR3 sequence: CASIDAPSGANVLTF. CDR3 nucleotide sequence: TGTGCCAGCATCGACGCCCCCTCTGGGGCCAACGTCCTGACTTTC.

The rearrangement joins TRBV7-2 to TRBJ2-7; tentatively, D is TRBD2 (5 bases). The germline V gene has CDR1 SGHTA and CDR2 FQGNSA. The CDR3 has 13 residues. V lost 2 bases and J 7 bases, leaving 12 bases between the germline ends. This CDR3 reads CASSLISEAEQYF. CDR3 nucleotides: TGTGCCAGCAGCTTAATCTCGGAGGCAGAGCAGTACTTC.